This TCR beta chain originates from a study of monozygotic twins with inflammatory bowel disease. The CDR3 spans 15 residues. Germline V CDR1 and CDR2: DFQATT, SNEGSKA (reference sequence). Points from the study as a whole: Especially where disease activity was present, IBD patients had fewer clonotypes in common with others than healthy twins did.

About this clonotype: The antigen remains undetermined.

Across eight separate reactions for each sample, cDNA was made. TCRdb reanalyzed the 5' RACE reads, giving one entry per CDR3 protein sequence and no DNA. This sample's clone table lists under 130,000 distinct CDR3 sequences. Sequencing was performed on blood. The TCR comes from a human donor with ulcerative colitis or Crohn's disease, or a healthy co-twin of an affected twin (not recorded which). The chain has TRBV20-1 and TRBJ2-7; the D call from TCRdb, TRBD1, cannot be confirmed without DNA. The CDR3 is CSASVPGQGADEQYF.